What follows are 20 T cell receptor beta chains derived from one specimen sequenced in a study of beta chain features in type 1 diabetes. Sequenced material consisted of expressed TCRB transcripts (all of the isolated RNA was reverse transcribed). Profiled with immunoSEQ multiplex PCR; TCRdb holds only in-frame clones, not every one. The data contain hundreds of thousands of clones, about an eighth of them singletons. What was sequenced was naive CD4+ T cells from blood. Receptor source: a woman in her late teens or twenties in good health.

The chain joins TRBV5-1 to TRBJ2-5, with 11 positions matching TRBD1. Germline V gene lookup returns CDR1 SGHRS and CDR2 YFSETQ. This CDR3 is 16 amino acids long. With 0 bases clipped from V and 5 bases from J, the junction kept 6 bases outside the gene matches. CDR3 amino acids: CASSLEGTGGGETQYF. The CDR3 DNA sequence: TGCGCCAGCAGCTTGGAGGGGACAGGGGGAGGCGAGACCCAGTACTTC.

The chain couples TRBV15 to TRBJ2-2, with unresolved D. Germline CDR1 reads LNHNV; CDR2 reads YYDKDF (reference sequence). The ends were cut back, 0 bases at V and 4 bases at J, with 9 bases in the middle. This CDR3 has 15 residues. Here the CDR3 reads CATSRDRAGTGELFF. In DNA form, the CDR3 reads TGTGCCACCAGCAGAGATAGGGCAGGCACCGGGGAGCTGTTTTTT.

This clone was found a few times. This sequence joins TRBV10-3 and TRBJ2-3; a weak D match, TRBD1 (6 bases). The CDR3 is made up of 11 amino acids. V was trimmed by 9 bases and J by 3 bases, leaving 7 bases between them. Germline CDR1 ENHRY, CDR2 SYGVKD. CDR3 in DNA: TGTGCCATAGGACAGACAGATACGCAGTATTTT. Encoded protein: CAIGQTDTQYF.

The sample holds one count of this clone. The chain combines TRBV7-8 with TRBJ1-2; no clear D gene. V was shortened by 5 bases and J by 8 bases, with 15 bases between the two germline ends. This CDR3 is 13 amino acids long. Germline V gene sequence: CDR1 SGHVS, CDR2 FQNEAQ. The CDR3 DNA sequence: TGTGCCAGCAGCCCCAGTTTCAGCCTGGGCTACACCTTC. Amino acids: CASSPSFSLGYTF.

The chain links TRBV10-3 to TRBJ1-6; the match to TRBD1 covers 9 bases. Germline-derived CDR1 and CDR2 are ENHRY and SYGVKD. The CDR3 consists of 13 residues. V lost 9 bases to trimming and J lost 6 bases; unmatched junction nucleotides: 3. In DNA form, the CDR3 reads TGTGCCATAGGACAGGGGCTTAATTCACCCCTCCACTTT. The encoded protein is CAIGQGLNSPLHF.

The V and J genes are TRBV5-1 and TRBJ2-2; 7 positions agree with TRBD1. The V and J ends lost 4 bases and 0 bases, in that order; junction bases with no gene match: 6. This CDR3 region has 16 residues. Germline loops: CDR1 SGHRS, CDR2 YFSETQ. This chain's CDR3 is CASSQGQSANTGELFF. The CDR3, as DNA: TGCGCCAGCAGCCAGGGACAGTCGGCGAACACCGGGGAGCTGTTTTTT.

The gene calls are TRBV27 and TRBJ1-2; 7 nucleotides align to TRBD1. This CDR3 has 13 residues. J gave up 6 bases and V 3 bases, and 4 bases lay outside the gene matches. Germline V gives CDR1 MNHEY, CDR2 SMNVEV (reference sequence). CDR3 amino acids: CASSFRQGHGYTF. In nucleotides, the CDR3 is TGTGCCAGCAGTTTCAGACAGGGACATGGCTACACCTTC.

The table lists this clone with many counts. This chain links TRBV18 with TRBJ2-3; D not certain. Between the trimmed V and J ends, which lost 5 bases and 6 bases, there was a span of 12 bases. The CDR3 consists of 13 residues. The germline gives CDR1 KGHSH, CDR2 LQKENI. The CDR3 spells CASSANTADTQYF. The DNA of the CDR3 is TGTGCCAGCTCAGCAAACACGGCGGATACGCAGTATTTT. Based on the CDR3 plus reference TRBV18 and TRBJ2-3, the full variable domain is NAGVMQNPRHLVRRRGQEARLRCSPMKGHSHVYWYRQLPEEGLKFMVYLQKENIIDESGMPKERFSAEFPKEGPSILRIQQVVRGDSAAYFCASSANTADTQYFGPGTRLTVL.

This clone was recorded a few times. The CDR3 DNA sequence: TGTGCCAGCAGCGTAGCTCGGGACAGGGGGAGGTACAATGAGCAGTTCTTC. Translation gives CASSVARDRGRYNEQFF. J is TRBJ2-1 and V is TRBV9; 11 nucleotides line up with TRBD1. CDR3 length: 17 amino acids. V shed 0 bases, J shed 4 bases, and the junction held 6 bases outside the gene matches. CDR1 is SGDLS and CDR2 is YYNGEE in the germline V gene.

This clone was picked up a small number of times. This chain connects TRBV7-2 to TRBJ2-3; 7 bases map to TRBD2. The CDR3 has 15 amino acids. J gave up 4 bases and V 4 bases, and 8 bases lay outside the gene matches. CDR1 is SGHTA, CDR2 FQGNSA, per germline. CDR3 region: CASSSWTSSADTQYF. Written as DNA, the CDR3 is TGTGCCAGCAGCTCCTGGACTAGTAGTGCAGATACGCAGTATTTT. The full variable domain, in which reference TRBV7-2 and TRBJ2-3 provide the parts outside the CDR3, is GAGVSQSPSNKVTEKGKDVELRCDPISGHTALYWYRQSLGQGLEFLIYFQGNSAPDKSGLPSDRFSAERTGGSVSTLTIQRTQQEDSAVYLCASSSWTSSADTQYFGPGTRLTVL.

This chain connects TRBV9 to TRBJ2-5; 9 nucleotides match TRBD1. This CDR3 has 13 residues. CDR1 is SGDLS, CDR2 YYNGEE, per germline. V shed 6 bases, J shed 4 bases, and the junction held 4 bases outside the gene matches. CDR3 loop: CASTRTGAETQYF. CDR3 DNA sequence: TGTGCCAGCACCCGGACAGGGGCAGAGACCCAGTACTTC.

The gene calls are TRBV29-1 and TRBJ2-1; D perhaps matches TRBD2 (5 bases). Trimming stripped 0 bases from V and 7 bases from J, with 13 bases between. This CDR3 is built from 14 residues. Germline V gene data show CDR1 as SQVTM and CDR2 as ANQGSEA. CDR3 amino acids: CSVEDQASKNEQFF. The CDR3 coding sequence is TGCAGCGTTGAAGATCAAGCTAGCAAGAATGAGCAGTTCTTC.

This clone was picked up a small number of times. V usage is TRBV4-3 and J usage is TRBJ2-4, with 7 bases lining up with TRBD2. The CDR3 is 16 residues long. CDR1 LGHNA and CDR2 YSLEER come from the germline V gene. Trimming took 3 bases from V and 1 from J; bases not matched to a gene: 6. The CDR3 coding sequence is TGCGCCAGCAGCCAGGTGGATAGCGGGGCCAAAAACATTCAGTACTTC. It is translated as CASSQVDSGAKNIQYF.

This clone turned up a few times. V is TRBV14 and J is TRBJ2-7; TRBD1 or TRBD2 may be the D gene (6 bases each). Germline V gene lookup returns CDR1 SGHDN and CDR2 FVKESK. The CDR3 has 15 residues. V was pared by 5 bases and J by 7 bases, with 21 bases between. Here the CDR3 DNA reads TGTGCCAGCAGCTTACACGGGGGCGCCTTTGGGGAGCAGTACGTC. The encoded protein is CASSLHGGAFGEQYV.

This clone has more than one count but fewer than ten. The rearrangement uses TRBV7-2 and TRBJ2-2; D remains ambiguous. Between the trimmed V and J ends, which lost 4 bases and 0 bases, there was a span of 6 bases. The CDR3 totals 14 residues. Germline V CDR1 and CDR2: SGHTA, FQGNSA. CDR3 nucleotides: TGTGCCAGCAGCTACATAACGAACACCGGGGAGCTGTTTTTT. Translation: CASSYITNTGELFF. Complete variable domain (other parts from reference TRBV7-2 and TRBJ2-2): GAGVSQSPSNKVTEKGKDVELRCDPISGHTALYWYRQSLGQGLEFLIYFQGNSAPDKSGLPSDRFSAERTGGSVSTLTIQRTQQEDSAVYLCASSYITNTGELFFGEGSRLTVL.

The J gene is TRBJ2-5, the V gene TRBV29-1; TRBD2 might be the D (5 bases). This CDR3 comprises 12 residues. Germline values: CDR1 SQVTM, CDR2 ANQGSEA. Trimming took off 8 bases at V and 5 bases at J, with 15 bases between the two ends. The CDR3 nucleotides are TGCAGCAGTACCGAGGGATCGGAGACCCAGTACTTC. Its protein product is CSSTEGSETQYF.

This chain uses TRBV13 with TRBJ2-5; 8 bases are a match to TRBD2. The CDR3 has 14 residues. J gave up 5 bases and V 4 bases, and 6 bases lay outside the gene matches. In germline, CDR1 is PRHDT, CDR2 FYEKMQ (reference sequence). The CDR3 DNA follows: TGTGCCAGCAGCTACGGGACTAGTGTGGAGACCCAGTACTTC. The encoded protein is CASSYGTSVETQYF.

The chain joins TRBV6-6 to TRBJ2-5; 8 bases align to TRBD2. This CDR3 is 16 amino acids long. V shed 2 bases, J shed 5 bases, and the junction held 10 bases outside the gene matches. Germline CDR1 MNHNY, CDR2 SVGAGI (reference sequence). CDR3 sequence (DNA): TGTGCCAGCAGTTACCCGACTAGCGCCCAGGGGGAGACCCAGTACTTC. This encodes CASSYPTSAQGETQYF.

This rearrangement joins TRBV4-3 to TRBJ2-3, with no clear D. The germline gives CDR1 LGHNA, CDR2 YSLEER. CDR3 length: 14 amino acids. The ends were cut back, 3 bases at V and 0 bases at J, with 7 bases in the middle. CDR3 sequence (DNA): TGCGCCAGCAGCCAGAAAACTAGCACAGATACGCAGTATTTT. Residues: CASSQKTSTDTQYF.

With regard to this clone: Other DNA sequences in the same sample also yield this CDR3. The J gene is TRBJ2-3, the V gene TRBV25-1, with TRBD1 matching over 9 bases. CDR3 length equals 14 residues. Germline values: CDR1 MGHDK, CDR2 SYGVNS. J was trimmed by 1 base and V by 5 bases; bases with no gene match: 1. The CDR3 sequence is CASSRQGGTDTQYF. CDR3 in DNA: TGTGCCAGCAGTCGACAGGGGGGCACAGATACGCAGTATTTT.